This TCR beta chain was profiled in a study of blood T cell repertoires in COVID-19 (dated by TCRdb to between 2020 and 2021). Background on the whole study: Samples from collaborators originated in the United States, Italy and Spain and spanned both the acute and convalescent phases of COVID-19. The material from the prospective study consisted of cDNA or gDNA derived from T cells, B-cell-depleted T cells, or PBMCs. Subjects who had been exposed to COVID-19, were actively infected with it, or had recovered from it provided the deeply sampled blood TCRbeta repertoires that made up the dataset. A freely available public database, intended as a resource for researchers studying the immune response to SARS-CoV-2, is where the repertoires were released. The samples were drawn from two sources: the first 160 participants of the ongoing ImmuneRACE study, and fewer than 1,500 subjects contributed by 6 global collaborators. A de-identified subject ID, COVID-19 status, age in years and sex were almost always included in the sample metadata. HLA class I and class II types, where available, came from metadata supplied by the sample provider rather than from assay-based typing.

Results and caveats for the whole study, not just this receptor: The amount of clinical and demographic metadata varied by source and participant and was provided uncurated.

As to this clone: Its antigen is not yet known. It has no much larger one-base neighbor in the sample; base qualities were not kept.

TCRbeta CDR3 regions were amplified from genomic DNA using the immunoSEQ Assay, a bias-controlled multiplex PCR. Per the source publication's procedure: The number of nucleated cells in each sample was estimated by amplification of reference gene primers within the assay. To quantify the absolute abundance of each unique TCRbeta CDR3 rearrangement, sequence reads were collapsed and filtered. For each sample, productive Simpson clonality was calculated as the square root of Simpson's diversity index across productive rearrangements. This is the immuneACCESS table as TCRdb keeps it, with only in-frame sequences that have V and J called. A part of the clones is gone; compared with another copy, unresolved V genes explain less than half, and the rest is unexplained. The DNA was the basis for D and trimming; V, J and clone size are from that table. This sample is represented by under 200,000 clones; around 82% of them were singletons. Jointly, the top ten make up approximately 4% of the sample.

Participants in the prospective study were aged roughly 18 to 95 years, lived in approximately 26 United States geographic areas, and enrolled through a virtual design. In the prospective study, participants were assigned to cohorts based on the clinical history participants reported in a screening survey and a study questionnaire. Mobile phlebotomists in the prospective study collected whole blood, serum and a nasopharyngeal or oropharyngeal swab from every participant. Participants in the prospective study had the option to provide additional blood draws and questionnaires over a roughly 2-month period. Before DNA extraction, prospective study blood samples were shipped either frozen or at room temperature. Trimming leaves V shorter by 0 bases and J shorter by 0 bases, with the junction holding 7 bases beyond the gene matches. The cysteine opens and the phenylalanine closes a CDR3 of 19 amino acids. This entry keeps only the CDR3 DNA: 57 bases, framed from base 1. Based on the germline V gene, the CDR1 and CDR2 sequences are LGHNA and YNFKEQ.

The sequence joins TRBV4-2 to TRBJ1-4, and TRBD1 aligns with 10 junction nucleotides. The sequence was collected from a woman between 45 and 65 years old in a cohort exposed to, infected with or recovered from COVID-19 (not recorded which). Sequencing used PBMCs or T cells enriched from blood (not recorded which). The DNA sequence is TGTGCCAGCAGCCAAGATCCCCCGGGACAGGGGACAACTAATGAAAAACTGTTTTTT. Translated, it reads CASSQDPPGQGTTNEKLFF.